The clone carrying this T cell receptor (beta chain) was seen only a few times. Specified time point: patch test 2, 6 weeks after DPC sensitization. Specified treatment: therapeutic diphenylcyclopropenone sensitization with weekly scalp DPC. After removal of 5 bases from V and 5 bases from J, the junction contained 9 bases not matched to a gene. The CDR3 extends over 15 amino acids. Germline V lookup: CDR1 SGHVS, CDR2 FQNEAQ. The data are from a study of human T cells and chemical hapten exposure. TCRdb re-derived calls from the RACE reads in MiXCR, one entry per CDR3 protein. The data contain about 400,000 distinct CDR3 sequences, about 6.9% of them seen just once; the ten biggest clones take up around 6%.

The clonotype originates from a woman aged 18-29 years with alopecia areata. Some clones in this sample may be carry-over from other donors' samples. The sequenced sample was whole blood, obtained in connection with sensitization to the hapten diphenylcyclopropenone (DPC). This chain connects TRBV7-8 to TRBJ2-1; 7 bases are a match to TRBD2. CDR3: CASSPTSSPDNEQFF. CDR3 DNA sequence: TGTGCCAGCAGCCCGACTAGCAGTCCCGACAATGAGCAGTTCTTC.